The sequence of this TCR beta chain was determined in a study of blood T cell repertoires in COVID-19. Trimming removed 7 bases at V and 8 bases at J, with 14 bases between. The CDR3 covers 12 residues. This clone has a handful of counts. The repertoire was sequenced with immunoSEQ multiplex PCR; TCRdb's copy has only in-frame clones and lacks some. The sample lists about 59,000 clones; around four fifths were seen once. This TCR was sampled from a man at least 80 years old with acute or convalescent COVID-19. The rearrangement links TRBV12-3 or TRBV12-4 to TRBJ1-1, with D unclear. Source material: peripheral blood. CDR3 region: CASKTPGPEAFF. In nucleotides, the CDR3 is TGTGCCAGCAAAACCCCGGGTCCCGAAGCTTTCTTT.